Listed here are 4 T cell receptor beta chains from one sample, sequenced in a study of response to subunit inactivated influenza vaccine. A single record per CDR3 protein comes from TCRdb applying MiXCR to the RT-PCR reads. Of 700,000 to 800,000 distinct CDR3 sequences in the sample, under 20% were seen once. Source: PBMCs from blood, taken 4 to 6 days after vaccination. The source of these receptors is a man between 45 and 60 years old who received an inactivated influenza vaccine.

This clonotype was seen a handful of times. The chain couples TRBV3-1 to TRBJ2-1, with unresolved D. Trimming took 1 base from V and 3 from J, leaving 13 bases between them. The CDR3 extends over 16 amino acids. Germline CDR1 LGHDT, CDR2 YNNKEL (reference sequence). The CDR3 region is CASSQGFRTNYNEQFF. The DNA of the CDR3 is TGTGCCAGCAGCCAAGGGTTCAGGACGAACTACAATGAGCAGTTCTTC.

The chain couples TRBV3-1 to TRBJ2-4; either TRBD1 or TRBD2 may supply D (6 bases each). Trimming removed 1 base from V and 8 bases from J, with 9 bases in between. This CDR3 is built from 13 residues. From germline, CDR1 is LGHDT and CDR2 YNNKEL (reference sequence). CDR3 region: CASSQGGADIQYF. CDR3 in DNA: TGTGCCAGCAGCCAAGGGGGGGCCGACATTCAGTACTTC.

V and J are TRBV20-1 and TRBJ2-2; D is unclear. The CDR3 totals 13 residues. Germline CDR1 reads DFQATT; CDR2 reads SNEGSKA (reference sequence). The V end was cut by 1 base, the J end by 3 bases, with 6 bases between. CDR3 region: CSARGPHTGELFF. DNA of the CDR3: TGCAGTGCTAGAGGTCCCCACACCGGGGAGCTGTTTTTT.

Only a few counts were recorded for this clonotype. This chain uses TRBV7-2 with TRBJ1-2, with unresolved D. The CDR3 contains 13 residues. Looked up from germline, CDR1 is SGHTA and CDR2 is FQGNSA. V was clipped by 6 bases and J by 4 bases, with 12 bases between them. CDR3 amino acids: CASSPQVVYGYTF. In nucleotides, the CDR3 is TGTGCCAGCAGTCCTCAGGTGGTCTATGGCTACACCTTC.